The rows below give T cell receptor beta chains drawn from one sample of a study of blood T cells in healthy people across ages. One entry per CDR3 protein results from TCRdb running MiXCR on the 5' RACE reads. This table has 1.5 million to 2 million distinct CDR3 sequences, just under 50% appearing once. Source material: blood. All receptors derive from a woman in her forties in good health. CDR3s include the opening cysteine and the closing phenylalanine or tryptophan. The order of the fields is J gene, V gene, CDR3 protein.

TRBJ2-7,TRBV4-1,CASSQVQVSYEQYF
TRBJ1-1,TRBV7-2,CASSRQDYTEAFF
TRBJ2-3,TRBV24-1,CATSVEPAGVTDTQYF
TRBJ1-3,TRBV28,CASSPQVSGNTIYF
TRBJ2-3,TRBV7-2,CASSYRGEGAQTDTQYF
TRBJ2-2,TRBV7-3,CASSWTGVDTGELFF
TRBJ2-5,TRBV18,CASSSGQGFKQETQYF
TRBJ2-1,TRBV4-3,CASSQDVQRGRGNEQFF
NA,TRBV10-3,CAIAQRVAGWETQYF
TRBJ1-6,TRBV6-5,CASSYGPAYNSPLHF
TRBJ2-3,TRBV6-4,CASSDSGGSHTDTQYF
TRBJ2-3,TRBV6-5,CASSYRPASTDTQYF
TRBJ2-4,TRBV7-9,CASSSQARDRNIQYF
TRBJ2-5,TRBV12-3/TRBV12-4,CASSTPGTEIGETQYF
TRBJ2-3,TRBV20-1,CSAPTRNRLADTQYF
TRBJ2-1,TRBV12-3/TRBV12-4,CATMGSGGPNEQFF
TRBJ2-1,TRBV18,CASSPPASGGPNEQFF
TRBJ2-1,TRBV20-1,CSARVSLAGYNEQFF
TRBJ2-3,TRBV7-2,CASSSTGGRTQYF
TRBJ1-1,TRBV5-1,CASSSQGSNTEAFF
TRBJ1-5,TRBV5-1,CASSSRDAKKWPQHF
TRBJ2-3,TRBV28,CASSLRHAGADTQYF
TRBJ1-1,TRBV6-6,CASSYSASMNTEAFF
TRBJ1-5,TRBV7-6,CASSGSLGQPQHF
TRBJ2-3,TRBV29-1,CSVVWGAGDTQYF
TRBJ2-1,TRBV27,CASRGDRGRSFSSYNEQFF
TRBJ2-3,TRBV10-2,CASSEWGGGTDTQYF
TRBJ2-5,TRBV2,CASRFGQRGAGEQYF
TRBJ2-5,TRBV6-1,CASSTIDPETQYF
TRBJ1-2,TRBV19,CASTPGTANYGYTF
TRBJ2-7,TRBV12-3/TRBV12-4,CASSSPTGANEQYF
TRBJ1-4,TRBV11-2,CASSSLTGLVEKLFF
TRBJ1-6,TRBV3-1,CASSPLAMRPLHF
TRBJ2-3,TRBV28,CASSPREQSGTDTQYF
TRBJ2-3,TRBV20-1,CSAVGVDTQYF
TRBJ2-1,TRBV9,CASSVVGQGAGNEQFF
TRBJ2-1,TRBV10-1,CASSAGIGEQFF
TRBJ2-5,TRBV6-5,CASQDRQETQYF
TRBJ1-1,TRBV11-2,CASSLRGGGVQDTEAFF
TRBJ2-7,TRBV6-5,CASSYPESYEQYF
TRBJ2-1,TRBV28,CASSSSSGGRYNEQFF
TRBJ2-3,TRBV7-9,CASSSPGLAGGSTDTLYF
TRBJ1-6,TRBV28,CASRQGSYNSPLHF
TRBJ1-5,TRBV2,CASSERSTYDQPQHF
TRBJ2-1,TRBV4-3,CASSREQGITYNEQFF
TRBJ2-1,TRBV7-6,CASSLGGGAAEQFF
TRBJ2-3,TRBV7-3,CASSAHTGSSTDTQYF
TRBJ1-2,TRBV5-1,CASSYEGAQNYGYTF
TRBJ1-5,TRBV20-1,CSARRQDNQPQHF
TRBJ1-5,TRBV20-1,CSARVAGGVEQPQHF
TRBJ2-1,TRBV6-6,CASIPGGRGSYNEQFF
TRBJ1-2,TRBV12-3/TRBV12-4,CASRPGTVGFYGYTF
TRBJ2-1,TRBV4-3,CASSQEAQVGDEQFF
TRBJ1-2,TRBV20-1,CSARTQPNYGYTF
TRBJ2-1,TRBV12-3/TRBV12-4,CASSFFQGGGNEQFF
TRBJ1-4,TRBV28,CASKFRGTYKGEKLFF
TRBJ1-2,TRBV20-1,CSASPEKAGQGRANYGYTF